This T cell receptor beta chain was sequenced for a study of OX40 agonist ivuxolimab in advanced cancers. About the investigation overall: The costimulatory receptor OX40 (CD134) was targeted by ivuxolimab, a fully human IgG2 agonistic monoclonal antibody. Intravenous ivuxolimab was administered to patients every 2 weeks at six dose levels: 0.01, 0.1, 0.3, 1.5, 3 and 10 mg/kg. Of the approximately 50 dose-escalation patients, hepatocellular carcinoma was present in roughly 19, melanoma in roughly 15, renal cell carcinoma in 9 and head and neck cancer in 9. In the dose-escalation cohort, 75% to 85% of patients were male, and the mean age was 60 years with a range of roughly 20 to 80. Patients were allowed to have had prior anti-PD-1, anti-PD-L1 or anti-CTLA-4 therapy, and 30% to 40% of the dose-escalation patients had been treated with checkpoint inhibitors. Partial responses occurred in three dose-escalation patients, of whom one had hepatocellular carcinoma and two had cutaneous melanoma. Peripheral TCRbeta sequencing aimed to test whether ivuxolimab altered TCR sequence diversity and caused clonal T-cell expansion. The paper covers the monotherapy dose-escalation part of the phase I ivuxolimab trial, which included N of about 56 patients. The full study reports these points: The antigen specificity of the peripheral T cells that underwent clonal expansion was not determined. Low levels of normalized T-cell clonal expansion were also seen in some nonresponding patients. On average, CD8+ T cells showed more expanded clones than CD4+ T cells after ivuxolimab. At doses of 0.1 to 3.0 mg/kg, clonal expansion of both CD4+ and CD8+ blood T cells was observed from baseline to week 6. In the 0.1-3.0 mg/kg groups, partial responders had among the lowest normalized peripheral clonal expansion, particularly in CD8+ T cells.

The germline V gene supplies CDR1 MDHEN and CDR2 SYDVKM. The CDR3 goes from the cysteine to the phenylalanine over 14 residues. CDR3 DNA only is kept here, 42 bases in frame from base 1. V and J are trimmed by 5 bases and 4 bases, and the gene matches miss 6 bases of the junction. The trial excluded patients who had a history of autoimmune disease or were on systemic immunosuppression. Peripheral blood for TCR sequencing was collected from all dose cohorts at baseline, on cycle 4 day 1, and on cycle 7 day 1. The samples were taken from a phase I, first-in-human, multicenter, open-label dose-escalation trial of ivuxolimab. Adults with locally advanced or metastatic head and neck squamous cell, hepatocellular, melanoma or renal cell carcinoma were enrolled in the trial. Before TCR sequencing, CD4+ T cells and CD8+ T cells were sorted from peripheral blood as separate populations. To note about this clone: Its antigen remains unidentified. No much larger clone is present one base from it, and per-base qualities are unavailable.

For sequencing of the TCRbeta CDR3 region, genomic DNA was extracted from the sorted cells. The immunoSEQ Assay was used to sequence the TCRbeta CDR3 regions. TCRdb retrieved this table from immuneACCESS and kept in-frame rearrangements only. Not all clones are present; in checked studies, unresolved V genes account for under half, and no reason is known for the remainder. A total of some 52,000 clones appear in this sample, roughly 93% of them only once. Approximately 23% of the sample rests with the top ten. The clonotype originates from an adult with an advanced solid tumor such as melanoma, head and neck, liver or kidney cancer. The sequencing used CD4+ or CD8+ T cells sorted from blood, collected in a trial of the OX40 agonist ivuxolimab. The chain is encoded by TRBV28 joined to TRBJ2-5, with 8 junctional bases fitting TRBD1. The CDR3 loop reads CASSPGGFGETQYF. The DNA sequence follows: TGTGCCAGCAGTCCAGGGGGCTTTGGAGAGACCCAGTACTTC.